Below are 3 T cell receptor beta chains sequenced from a single sample in a study of CD8+ T cells in alopecia areata. Extracted RNA was reverse transcribed, and the resulting cDNA served as sequencing template. Method: immunoSEQ multiplex PCR; TCRdb's copy keeps in-frame clones and lacks some. In the table there are approximately 12,000 clones, approximately 61% of which are singletons. Collection of lesional scalp punch biopsies and peripheral blood was performed in alopecia areata patients. Input material: skin. These receptors all come from a human donor with alopecia areata.

This clone came up a few times. The chain is built from TRBV7-9 and TRBJ2-5; tentative D call: TRBD1 (5 bases). With the DNA end fitting TRBJ2-4 better, the J assignment may be wrong. The germline CDR1 and CDR2 sequences are SEHNR and FQNEAQ (reference sequence). The CDR3 has 15 amino acids. CDR3 in amino acids: CASTQTALAKNIQYF. CDR3 nucleotide sequence: TGTGCCAGCACCCAGACAGCACTAGCCAAAAACATTCAGTACTTC.

The chain has TRBV7-9 and TRBJ2-7; the D is unclear. The CDR3 consists of 15 residues. Germline V lookup: CDR1 SEHNR, CDR2 FQNEAQ (reference sequence). V gave up 2 bases and J gave up 2 bases, with 13 bases separating them. CDR3 DNA: TGTGCCAGCAGCTTATTGAGTGGGATCACCTACGAGCAGTACTTC. Its translation is CASSLLSGITYEQYF.

This clone turned up a few times. This same CDR3 is encoded by further DNA sequences in the sample. V gene TRBV25-1 combines with J gene TRBJ2-7, with D uncertain. Trimming removed 3 bases from V and 1 base from J, with 22 bases in between. The CDR3 sequence is 18 residues long. The germline V gene encodes CDR1 MGHDK and CDR2 SYGVNS. DNA for the CDR3: TGTGCCAGCAGTGATAATCCGCGATTGGGAAACCCATCCTACGAGCAGTACTTC. It encodes CASSDNPRLGNPSYEQYF.